A selection of T cell receptor beta chains follows, all from one sample in a study of cytomegalovirus exposure and HLA in healthy donors. TCRdb keeps only in-frame clones here, not all; method: immunoSEQ multiplex PCR. The table records approximately 110,000 clones, more than 60% of them present only once. Specimen: PBMCs. All receptors come from a woman in her fifties or sixties in good health and CMV-seropositive. Each CDR3 is given with its conserved first and last residue. A D gene is named only where the DNA matches it firmly. The listing skips clone size in some rows; elsewhere it reads once, few, many or a size class.

j_call cdr3_length clone_size d_call v_call cdr3_nt cdr3_aa
TRBJ2-2 12 few NA TRBV11-2 TGTGCCAGCAGCACTAACACCGGGGAGCTGTTTTTT CASSTNTGELFF
TRBJ1-2 15 NA NA TRBV25-1 TGTGCCAGCAGTGAAAGGGGAAAATCGTACTATGGCTACACCTTC CASSERGKSYYGYTF
TRBJ2-7 15 NA TRBD2 TRBV5-1 TGCGCCAGCAGCTTGACTAGCGGGAGTTTCAACGAGCAGTACTTC CASSLTSGSFNEQYF
TRBJ2-7 15 NA NA TRBV7-2 TGTGCCAGCAGCTTAGATAGGGGGGGTACCTATGAGCAGTACTTC CASSLDRGGTYEQYF
TRBJ2-5 14 NA TRBD1 TRBV7-7 TGTGCTAGCAGCCGGGACAGGGTGAGCGAGACCCAGTACTTC CASSRDRVSETQYF
TRBJ1-3 16 NA NA TRBV7-2 TGTGCCAGCAGCTTAGTTGGCAGGGTGGGAGGAAACACCATATATTTT CASSLVGRVGGNTIYF
TRBJ1-2 14 NA NA TRBV7-9 TGTGCCAGCAGCTACTCCCTGGACAGCGATGGCTACACCTTC CASSYSLDSDGYTF
TRBJ2-7 13 NA NA TRBV5-1 TGCGCCAGCAGCGCAATTGGGGAGGACGAGCAGTACTTC CASSAIGEDEQYF
TRBJ2-7 11 few NA TRBV19 TGTGCCAGTAGTATCGGGTACGAGCAGTACTTC CASSIGYEQYF
TRBJ2-5 11 once NA TRBV19 TGTGCCAGTAGTATTGGGCCGACGCAGTACTTC CASSIGPTQYF
TRBJ2-7 14 NA NA TRBV27 TGTGCCAGCAGACAGCCAGGTTCTGGGCACGAGCAGTACTTC CASRQPGSGHEQYF
TRBJ2-3 14 NA TRBD1 TRBV5-4 TGTGCCAGCAGCTTGGACAGGGGGGACGATACGCAGTATTTT CASSLDRGDDTQYF
TRBJ2-5 15 NA TRBD1 TRBV19 TGTGCCAGTAGCAACACCGGGACAGGGAAAGAGACCCAGTACTTC CASSNTGTGKETQYF
TRBJ2-3 16 NA NA TRBV5-1 TGCGCCAGCAGCTCGGGAATACAGGGAAGCACAGATACGCAGTATTTT CASSSGIQGSTDTQYF
TRBJ2-3 16 NA NA TRBV4-2 TGTGCCAGCAGCCAGCTACAGGTTCCTAGCACAGATACGCAGTATTTT CASSQLQVPSTDTQYF
TRBJ1-2 15 NA TRBD1 TRBV6-6 TGTGCCAGCAGTTACCCGGGACAGGGAAATAGGGGCTACACCTTC CASSYPGQGNRGYTF
TRBJ2-7 13 NA NA TRBV5-1 TGCGCCAGCAGCTTGAACACCGTCTACGAGCAGTACTTC CASSLNTVYEQYF
TRBJ2-7 12 NA NA TRBV30 TGTGCCTGGAGGGGGGGTACCTACGAGCAGTACTTC CAWRGGTYEQYF
TRBJ1-2 14 NA NA TRBV7-2 TGTGCCAGCAGCTTTACAGGGATTAGTAATGGCTACACCTTC CASSFTGISNGYTF
TRBJ1-1 14 NA TRBD1 TRBV19 TGTGCCAGTAGGCCAACCGGGACAGGGCTGAAAACTTTCTTT CASRPTGTGLKTFF
TRBJ1-5 18 NA TRBD1 TRBV27 TGTGCCAGCCAAAGATCAGGGGGCGCCGGGTATAGCAATCAGCCCCAGCATTTT CASQRSGGAGYSNQPQHF
TRBJ2-5 15 NA NA TRBV2 TGTGCCAGCAAGGTCGGTAGCATCCACCAAGAGACCCAGTACTTC CASKVGSIHQETQYF
TRBJ2-7 15 once NA TRBV5-6 TGTGCCAGCAGCTTGCTTCAACAGGGCTCCTACGAGCAGTACTTC CASSLLQQGSYEQYF